This TCR beta chain was recorded in a study of blood T cell repertoires in COVID-19. Overall study: Acute-phase and convalescent COVID-19 samples originated in the United States, Italy and Spain.

The CDR3 totals 15 residues. Germline CDR1 is LNHDA and CDR2 is SQIVND (reference sequence). V dropped 7 bases and J dropped 3 bases, with 18 bases sitting between them. Clones were read by immunoSEQ multiplex PCR, and TCRdb kept only the in-frame ones, dropping some. This sample carries a few hundred thousand clones, about 86% of them seen once, and the ten largest clones take approximately 4%. The TCR sequence derives from a man aged 25-40 years with acute COVID-19. V gene TRBV19 combines with J gene TRBJ1-2, with D maybe TRBD1 (6 bases). Sequencing was done on a sample of PBMCs or T cells enriched from blood (not recorded which). CDR3 coding DNA: TGTGCCAGTACCCCCCCGGGGGGCTCACACTATGGCTACACCTTC. Translation: CASTPPGGSHYGYTF.